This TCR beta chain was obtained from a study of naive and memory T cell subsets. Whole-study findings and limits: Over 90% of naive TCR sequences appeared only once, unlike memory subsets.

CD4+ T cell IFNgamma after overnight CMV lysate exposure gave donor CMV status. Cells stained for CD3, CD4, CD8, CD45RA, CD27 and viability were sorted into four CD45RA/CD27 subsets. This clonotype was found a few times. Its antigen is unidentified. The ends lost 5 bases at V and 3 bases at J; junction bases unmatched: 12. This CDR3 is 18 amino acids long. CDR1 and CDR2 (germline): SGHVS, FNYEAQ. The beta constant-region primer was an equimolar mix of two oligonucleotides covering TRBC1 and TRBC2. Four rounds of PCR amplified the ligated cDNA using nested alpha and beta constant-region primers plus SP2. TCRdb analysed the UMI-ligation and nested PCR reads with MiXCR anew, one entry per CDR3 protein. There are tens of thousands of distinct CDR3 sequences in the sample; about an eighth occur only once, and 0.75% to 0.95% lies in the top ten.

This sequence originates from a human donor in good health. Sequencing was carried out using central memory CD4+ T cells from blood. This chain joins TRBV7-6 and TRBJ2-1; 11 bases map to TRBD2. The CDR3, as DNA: TGTGCCAGCAGCACTAGAGGGGTTGGGACTAGCGGCTACAATGAGCAGTTCTTC. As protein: CASSTRGVGTSGYNEQFF.